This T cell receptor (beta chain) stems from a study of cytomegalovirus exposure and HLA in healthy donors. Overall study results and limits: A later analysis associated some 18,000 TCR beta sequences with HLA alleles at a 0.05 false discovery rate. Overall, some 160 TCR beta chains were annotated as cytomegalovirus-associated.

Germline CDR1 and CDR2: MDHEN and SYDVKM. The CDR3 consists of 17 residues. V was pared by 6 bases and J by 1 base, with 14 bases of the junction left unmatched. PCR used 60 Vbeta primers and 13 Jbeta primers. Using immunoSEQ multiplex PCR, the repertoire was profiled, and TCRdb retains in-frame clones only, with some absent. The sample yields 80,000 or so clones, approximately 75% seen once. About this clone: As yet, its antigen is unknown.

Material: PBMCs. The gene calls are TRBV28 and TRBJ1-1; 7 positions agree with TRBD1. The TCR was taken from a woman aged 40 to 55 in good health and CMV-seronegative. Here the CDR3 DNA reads TGTGCCAGCAGACCAGCCAAGGGGGCTGTAAGGAACACTGAAGCTTTCTTT. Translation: CASRPAKGAVRNTEAFF.